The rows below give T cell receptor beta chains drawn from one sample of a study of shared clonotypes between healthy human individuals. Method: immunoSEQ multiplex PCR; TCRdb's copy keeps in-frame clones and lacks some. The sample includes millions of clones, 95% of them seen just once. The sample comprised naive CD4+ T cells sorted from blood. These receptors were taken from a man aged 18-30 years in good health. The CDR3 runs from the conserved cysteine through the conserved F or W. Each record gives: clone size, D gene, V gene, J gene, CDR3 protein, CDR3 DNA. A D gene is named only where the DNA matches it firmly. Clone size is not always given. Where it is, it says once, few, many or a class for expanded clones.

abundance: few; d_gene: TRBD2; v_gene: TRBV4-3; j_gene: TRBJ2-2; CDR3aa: CASSPTGGVEGGELFF; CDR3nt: TGCGCCAGCAGCCCGACGGGAGGGGTAGAGGGCGGGGAGCTGTTTTTT
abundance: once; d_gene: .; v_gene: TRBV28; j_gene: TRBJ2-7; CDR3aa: CASSLPRGSYEQYF; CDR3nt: TGTGCCAGCAGTTTACCCAGGGGATCCTACGAGCAGTACTTC
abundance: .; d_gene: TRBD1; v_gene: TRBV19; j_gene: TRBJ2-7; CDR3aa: CASSKTGGNEQYF; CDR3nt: TGTGCCAGTAGTAAGACAGGGGGCAACGAGCAGTACTTC
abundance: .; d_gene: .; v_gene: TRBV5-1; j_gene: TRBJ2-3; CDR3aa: CASSFLGGLTDTQYF; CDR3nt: TGCGCCAGCAGCTTCCTGGGAGGACTAACAGATACGCAGTATTTT
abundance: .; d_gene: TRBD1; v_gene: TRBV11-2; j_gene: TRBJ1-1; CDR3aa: CASSLAGGASLKAFF; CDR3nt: TGTGCCAGCAGCTTGGCAGGGGGCGCATCTCTAAAAGCTTTCTTT
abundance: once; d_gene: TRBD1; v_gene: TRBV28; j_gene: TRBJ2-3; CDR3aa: CASSLSGQAAYF; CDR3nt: TGTGCCAGCAGTTTATCTGGACAGGCAGCGTATTTT
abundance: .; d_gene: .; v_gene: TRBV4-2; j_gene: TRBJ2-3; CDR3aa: CASSQDRAESQYF; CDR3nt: TGTGCCAGCAGCCAAGATCGTGCAGAATCGCAGTATTTT
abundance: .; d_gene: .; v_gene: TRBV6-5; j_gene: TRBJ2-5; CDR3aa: CASRGNREETQYF; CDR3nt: TGTGCCAGCAGAGGCAACAGGGAAGAGACCCAGTACTTC
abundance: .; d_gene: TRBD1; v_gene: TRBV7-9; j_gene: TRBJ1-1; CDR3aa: CASSSGKMTGANTEAFF; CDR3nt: TGTGCCAGCAGCTCCGGAAAAATGACAGGGGCGAACACTGAAGCTTTCTTT
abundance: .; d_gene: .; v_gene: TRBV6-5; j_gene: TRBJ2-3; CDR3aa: CASTRPEGDTQYF; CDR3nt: TGTGCCAGCACCCGGCCCGAAGGGGATACGCAGTATTTT
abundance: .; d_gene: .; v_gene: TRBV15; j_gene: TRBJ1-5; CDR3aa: CATSREKTVAQHF; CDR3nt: TGTGCCACCAGCAGAGAGAAGACAGTTGCCCAGCATTTT
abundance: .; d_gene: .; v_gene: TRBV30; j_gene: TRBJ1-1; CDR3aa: CAFQGDLNTEAFF; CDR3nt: TGTGCCTTCCAAGGGGACCTGAACACTGAAGCTTTCTTT
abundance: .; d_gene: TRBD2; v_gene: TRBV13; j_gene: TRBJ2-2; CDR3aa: CASSSEGLAGGPGELFF; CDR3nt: TGTGCCAGCAGCTCAGAAGGGCTAGCGGGGGGCCCCGGGGAGCTGTTTTTT
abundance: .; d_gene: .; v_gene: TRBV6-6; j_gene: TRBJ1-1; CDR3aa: CASSFTGKNTEAFF; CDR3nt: TGTGCCAGCAGTTTTACAGGGAAGAACACTGAAGCTTTCTTT
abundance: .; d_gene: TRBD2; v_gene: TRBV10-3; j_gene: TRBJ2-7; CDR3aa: CAISEGVAGGPYEQYF; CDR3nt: TGTGCCATCAGTGAGGGGGTAGCGGGGGGGCCGTACGAGCAGTACTTC
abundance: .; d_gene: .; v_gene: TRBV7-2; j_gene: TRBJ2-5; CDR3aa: CASSLDRAQETQYF; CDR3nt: TGTGCCAGCAGCTTAGACAGAGCCCAAGAGACCCAGTACTTC
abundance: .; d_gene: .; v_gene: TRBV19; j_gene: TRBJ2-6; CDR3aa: CASTTGSGANVLTF; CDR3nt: TGTGCCAGCACAACAGGGTCTGGGGCCAACGTCCTGACTTTC
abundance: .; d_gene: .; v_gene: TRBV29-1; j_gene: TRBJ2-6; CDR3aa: CSVKNSGANVLTF; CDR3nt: TGCAGCGTTAAAAACTCTGGGGCCAACGTCCTGACTTTC
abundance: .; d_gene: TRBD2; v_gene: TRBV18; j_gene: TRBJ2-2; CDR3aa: CASSPGLAGTGELFF; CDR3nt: TGTGCCAGCTCGCCGGGACTAGCGGGAACCGGGGAGCTGTTTTTT
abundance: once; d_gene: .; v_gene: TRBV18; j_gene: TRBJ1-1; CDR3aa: CASSPPRGIINTEAFF; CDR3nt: TGTGCCAGCTCCCCGCCGAGGGGGATCATTAACACTGAAGCTTTCTTT
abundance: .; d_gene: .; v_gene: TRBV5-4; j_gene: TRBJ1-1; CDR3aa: CASSFHLGPDGTEAFF; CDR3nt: TGTGCCAGCAGCTTCCACCTAGGTCCGGACGGCACTGAAGCTTTCTTT
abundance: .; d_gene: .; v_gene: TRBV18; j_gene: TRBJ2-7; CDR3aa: CASSPAASSYEQYF; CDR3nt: TGTGCCAGCTCACCAGCGGCCAGTTCCTACGAGCAGTACTTC
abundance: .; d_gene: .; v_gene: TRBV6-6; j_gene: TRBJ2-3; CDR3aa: CASSETGSTDTQYF; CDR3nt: TGTGCCAGCAGTGAGACGGGTAGCACAGATACGCAGTATTTT
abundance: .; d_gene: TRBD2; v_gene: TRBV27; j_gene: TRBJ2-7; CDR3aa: CASRGTSGLAEQYF; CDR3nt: TGTGCCAGCAGGGGGACTAGCGGGCTCGCCGAGCAGTACTTC
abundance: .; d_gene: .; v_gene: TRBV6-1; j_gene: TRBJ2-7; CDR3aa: CASSERPGGYEQYF; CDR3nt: TGTGCCAGCAGTGAAAGACCCGGCGGGTACGAGCAGTACTTC
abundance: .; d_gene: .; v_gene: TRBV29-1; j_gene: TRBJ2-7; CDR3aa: CSVEDLQGSYEQYF; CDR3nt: TGCAGCGTTGAGGATCTCCAGGGTTCCTACGAGCAGTACTTC
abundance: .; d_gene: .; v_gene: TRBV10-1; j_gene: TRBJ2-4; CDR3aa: CASSANPGAKNIQYF; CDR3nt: TGCGCCAGCAGTGCAAATCCGGGCGCCAAAAACATTCAGTACTTC
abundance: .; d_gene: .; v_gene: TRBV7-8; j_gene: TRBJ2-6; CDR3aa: CASSLGHRAGANVLTF; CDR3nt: TGTGCCAGCAGCTTAGGCCACAGGGCTGGGGCCAACGTCCTGACTTTC
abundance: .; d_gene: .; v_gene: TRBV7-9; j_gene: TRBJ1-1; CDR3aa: CASSSYSGTEAFF; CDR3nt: TGTGCCAGCAGCTCCTATTCGGGCACTGAAGCTTTCTTT
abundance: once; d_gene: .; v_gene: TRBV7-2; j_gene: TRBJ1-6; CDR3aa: CASSLLHGSPLHF; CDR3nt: TGTGCCAGCAGCTTACTGCACGGGTCACCCCTCCACTTT
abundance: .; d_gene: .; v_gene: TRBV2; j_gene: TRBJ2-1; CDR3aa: CASRDPRSYNEQFF; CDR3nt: TGTGCCAGCAGGGATCCAAGGTCTTACAATGAGCAGTTCTTC
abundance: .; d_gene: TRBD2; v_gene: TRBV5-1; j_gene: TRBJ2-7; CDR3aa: CASSPGAAGVNEQYF; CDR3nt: TGCGCCAGCAGCCCGGGGGCAGCGGGAGTAAACGAGCAGTACTTC
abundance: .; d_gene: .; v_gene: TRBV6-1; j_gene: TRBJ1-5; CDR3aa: CASSEERRQPQHF; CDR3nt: TGTGCCAGCAGTGAGGAGCGGCGGCAGCCCCAGCATTTT
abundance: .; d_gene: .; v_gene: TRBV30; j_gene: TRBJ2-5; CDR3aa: CAVNRQMGETQYF; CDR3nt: TGTGCTGTCAATCGGCAGATGGGTGAGACCCAGTACTTC
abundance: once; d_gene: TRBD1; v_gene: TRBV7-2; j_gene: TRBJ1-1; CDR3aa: CASSFYQTGGREAFF; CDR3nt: TGTGCCAGCAGCTTTTACCAGACAGGGGGCCGGGAAGCTTTCTTT
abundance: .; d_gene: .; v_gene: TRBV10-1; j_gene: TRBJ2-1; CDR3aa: CASSVGSYNEQFF; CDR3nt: TGCGCCAGCAGTGTGGGGTCCTACAATGAGCAGTTCTTC
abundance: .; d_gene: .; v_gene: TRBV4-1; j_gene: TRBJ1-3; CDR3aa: CASSQEGAGSGNTIYF; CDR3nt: TGCGCCAGCAGCCAAGAAGGGGCGGGCTCTGGAAACACCATATATTTT
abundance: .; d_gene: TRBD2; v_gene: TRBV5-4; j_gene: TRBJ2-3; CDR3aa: CASRSFGTSGGGTQYF; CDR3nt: TGTGCCAGCAGATCCTTCGGGACTAGCGGGGGAGGCACGCAGTATTTT
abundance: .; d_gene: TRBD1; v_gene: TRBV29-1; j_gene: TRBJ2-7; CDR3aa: CSVEGLDRGLSYEQYF; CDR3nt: TGCAGCGTTGAAGGTCTGGACAGGGGGCTGTCCTACGAGCAGTACTTC
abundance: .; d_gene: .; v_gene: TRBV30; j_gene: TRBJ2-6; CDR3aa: CAWSQPRGGANVLTF; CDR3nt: TGTGCCTGGAGCCAACCCCGGGGTGGGGCCAACGTCCTGACTTTC
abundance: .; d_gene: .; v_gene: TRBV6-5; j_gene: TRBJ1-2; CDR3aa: CASSAQTGGGGYTF; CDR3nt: TGTGCCAGCAGTGCCCAGACAGGAGGCGGCGGCTACACCTTC
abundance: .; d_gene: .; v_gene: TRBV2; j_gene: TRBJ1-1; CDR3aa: CASSGQQSKNTEAFF; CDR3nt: TGTGCCAGCTCAGGCCAGCAGAGCAAGAACACTGAAGCTTTCTTT
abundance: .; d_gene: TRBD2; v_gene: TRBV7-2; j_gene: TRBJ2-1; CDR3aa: CASSLGSGNYNEQFF; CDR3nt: TGTGCCAGCAGCTTAGGTAGCGGGAACTACAATGAGCAGTTCTTC
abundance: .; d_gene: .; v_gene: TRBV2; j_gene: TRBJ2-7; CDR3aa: CASSESGPGEQYF; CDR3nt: TGTGCCAGCAGTGAATCAGGACCGGGAGAGCAGTACTTC